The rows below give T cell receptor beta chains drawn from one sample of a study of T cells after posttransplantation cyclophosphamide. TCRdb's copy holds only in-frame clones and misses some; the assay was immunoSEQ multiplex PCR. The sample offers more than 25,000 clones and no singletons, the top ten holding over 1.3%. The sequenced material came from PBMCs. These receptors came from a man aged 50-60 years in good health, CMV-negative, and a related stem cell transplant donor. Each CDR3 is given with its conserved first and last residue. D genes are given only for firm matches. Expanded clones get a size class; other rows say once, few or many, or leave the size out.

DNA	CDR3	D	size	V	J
TGTGCCAGCAGTTTATATTGGGGGGGCGGTTCCGGGGAGCTGTTTTTT	CASSLYWGGGSGELFF	-	many	TRBV27	TRBJ2-2
TGTGCCAGCAGGGACAGTGGCACAGATACGCAGTATTTT	CASRDSGTDTQYF	-	many	TRBV7-2	TRBJ2-3
TGCGCCAGCAGCTCTTCACCAGGGACTAATGAAAAACTGTTTTTT	CASSSSPGTNEKLFF	-	many	TRBV5-1	TRBJ1-4
TGTGCCTGGAGTGTGGGCAGGGCCGCTATCGTAAGGGAAAAACTGTTTTTT	CAWSVGRAAIVREKLFF	-	many	TRBV30	TRBJ1-4
TGCGCCAGCAGCTTGAGACAGGGTAACGGCTACACCTTC	CASSLRQGNGYTF	TRBD1	many	TRBV5-1	TRBJ1-2
TGTGCCAGCAGTTTCGTAGGACAGAAAGATGAGCAGTTCTTC	CASSFVGQKDEQFF	-	many	TRBV28	TRBJ2-1
TGTGCCTGGAGTCCTAGTGGGAGCCTGAAGACCCAGTACTTC	CAWSPSGSLKTQYF	-	many	TRBV30	TRBJ2-5
TGTGCCAGTAGTATACGGGGGGCAGATACGCAGTATTTT	CASSIRGADTQYF	TRBD2	many	TRBV19	TRBJ2-3
TGTGCCAGCAGCTTAGGAGGGGTCAACTACAATGAGCAGTTCTTC	CASSLGGVNYNEQFF	-	many	TRBV7-3	TRBJ2-1
TGTGCCAGCAGCTTTAGGCGACAGGCTCTTGAAAAACTGTTTTTT	CASSFRRQALEKLFF	-	many	TRBV13	TRBJ1-4
TGTGCCAGCAGCTTAGATCCAGGGGGCGTCATAAGGGGAGGGCTCAATGAGCAGTTCTTC	CASSLDPGGVIRGGLNEQFF	-	many	TRBV7-8	TRBJ2-1
TGTGCCTGGAGGGGGACAGTTAGCACAGATACGCAGTATTTT	CAWRGTVSTDTQYF	TRBD1	-	TRBV30	TRBJ2-3
TGTGCCAGCAGCTTTAGTGGGGCCCAAGATACGCAGTATTTT	CASSFSGAQDTQYF	-	many	TRBV7-3	TRBJ2-3
TGTGCCAGCACCCCCTCCCATGGCTACACCTTC	CASTPSHGYTF	-	many	TRBV7-9	TRBJ1-2
TGCGCCAGCAGTGAGTCAGCGGGTGTAGCAGATACGCAGTATTTT	CASSESAGVADTQYF	-	many	TRBV10-1	TRBJ2-3
TGTGCCAGCAGCATAGGACTTTACGAGCAGTACTTC	CASSIGLYEQYF	-	many	TRBV11-2	TRBJ2-7
TGTGCCAGTAGCAGGACAGGAACCTCCTCCTACGAGCAGTACTTC	CASSRTGTSSYEQYF	TRBD1	many	TRBV19	TRBJ2-7
TGTGCCAGCAGTATAGGCAGGGACTACACCTTC	CASSIGRDYTF	-	many	TRBV25-1	TRBJ1-2
TGTGCCAGCAGCCAAAACCCCGGGGGGAGCGGTTCACCCCTCCACTTT	CASSQNPGGSGSPLHF	-	many	TRBV11-2	TRBJ1-6
TGTGCCAGCAGCGCGACTAGCGGGAGATCTTACAATGAGCAGTTCTTC	CASSATSGRSYNEQFF	TRBD2	many	TRBV7-3	TRBJ2-1
TGCGCCAGCAGTTTGACATCGGGGGAGACCCAGTACTTC	CASSLTSGETQYF	-	many	TRBV10-1	TRBJ2-5
TGTGCCAGCAGTGAGGCGGGGCGTAGGGAAAAACTGTTTTTT	CASSEAGRREKLFF	-	many	TRBV2	TRBJ1-4
TGTGCCAGCAGCTTAGGAGGGGGCGAGCAGTACTTC	CASSLGGGEQYF	-	many	TRBV11-1	TRBJ2-7
TGTGCCAGCAGCTTAGAGTACAGTGAAGAGACCCAGTACTTC	CASSLEYSEETQYF	-	many	TRBV7-6	TRBJ2-5
TGTGCCAGCAGTGAAGTTCGCAGGGACTATGGCTACACCTTC	CASSEVRRDYGYTF	-	many	TRBV2	TRBJ1-2
TGTGCCATTAAGGGACTAGCGGGGGGGCCGTGGACCGGGGAGCTGTTTTTT	CAIKGLAGGPWTGELFF	TRBD2	many	TRBV10-3	TRBJ2-2
TGCGCCAGCAGCTTGGTAGATCAGGGCGCCGGGGAGCTGTTTTTT	CASSLVDQGAGELFF	-	many	TRBV5-1	TRBJ2-2
TGTGCCAGCAGCCAACAGGGGGCCCGGACAGATACGCAGTATTTT	CASSQQGARTDTQYF	TRBD1	many	TRBV7-8	TRBJ2-3
TGTGCTAGTGGTTTGGCAGATAGCAATCAGCCCCAGCATTTT	CASGLADSNQPQHF	-	many	TRBV12-5	TRBJ1-5
TGTGCCAGCAGCTTCGCGGCTAACTATGGCTACACCTTC	CASSFAANYGYTF	-	many	TRBV7-9	TRBJ1-2
TGTGCCAGCAGCTTAGCGGGACAGGGGGACGGCTACACCTTC	CASSLAGQGDGYTF	TRBD1	many	TRBV7-8	TRBJ1-2
TGTGCCAGCAGCTTAGTGCAGATTGAAAAACTGTTTTTT	CASSLVQIEKLFF	-	many	TRBV11-2	TRBJ1-4
TGTGCCAGCAGCGCCGCAGGGTTGACAGATACGCAGTATTTT	CASSAAGLTDTQYF	-	many	TRBV6-1	TRBJ2-3
TGTGCCAGCAGCCTGAACGGCGAGCAGTACTTC	CASSLNGEQYF	-	many	TRBV5-6	TRBJ2-7
TGTGCCAGCAGTTTGGCCAAACCGGGACAGGGAGAAGGTGGGAAGGTGGCCGGGGAGCTGTTTTTT	CASSLAKPGQGEGGKVAGELFF	TRBD1	-	TRBV27	TRBJ2-2
TGTGCCAGCAGCTCACAGGGGGTTAGTGGCGAGCAGTACTTC	CASSSQGVSGEQYF	TRBD1	many	TRBV5-8	TRBJ2-7
TGTGCCAGCAAGCGGTCACACTACACCGGGGAGCTGTTTTTT	CASKRSHYTGELFF	-	many	TRBV7-6	TRBJ2-2
TGTGCCATCAGTGAGTCGGGACAGGGCTACGAGCAGTACTTC	CAISESGQGYEQYF	TRBD1	many	TRBV10-3	TRBJ2-7
TGCGCCAGCAGCTTGGGAGCGGACAATGAGCAGTTCTTC	CASSLGADNEQFF	-	many	TRBV5-1	TRBJ2-1
TGTGCCAGCAGTACGGGACAGCAAGAGACCCAGTACTTC	CASSTGQQETQYF	TRBD1	many	TRBV28	TRBJ2-5
TGTGCCAGCAGGATAACCCACAGGGGGTACACTGAAGCTTTCTTT	CASRITHRGYTEAFF	TRBD1	many	TRBV7-9	TRBJ1-1
TGTGCCAGCTCAACAGCCGGGGGAAGTGGGAACACTGAAGCTTTCTTT	CASSTAGGSGNTEAFF	-	many	TRBV18	TRBJ1-1
TGTGCCAGCAGCTCCCACTTGGGGGGGACGTACGAGCAGTACTTC	CASSSHLGGTYEQYF	TRBD2	many	TRBV7-6	TRBJ2-7
TGCGCCAGCAGCTTGTCAGGGGGGTTGGAGACCCAGTACTTC	CASSLSGGLETQYF	-	few	TRBV5-1	TRBJ2-5
TGTGCCAGCCGGCCTCTGCGCCGGCTAGCGGGTTTAATAGAGACCCAGTACTTC	CASRPLRRLAGLIETQYF	TRBD2	many	TRBV11-2	TRBJ2-5
TGCGCCAGCAGCCAGGGACAGATCTACGAGCAGTACTTC	CASSQGQIYEQYF	TRBD1	many	TRBV5-1	TRBJ2-7
TGTGCCAGCTCACCACGGGGCGAGGACGGACACTATGGCTACACCTTC	CASSPRGEDGHYGYTF	-	many	TRBV18	TRBJ1-2
TGTGCCAGCTCATGGGCAGTCACAGATACGCAGTATTTT	CASSWAVTDTQYF	-	many	TRBV18	TRBJ2-3
TGTGCCATCAGTGAGCAAGGTCCGGCGGGGGGCCAAGAGACCCAGTACTTC	CAISEQGPAGGQETQYF	TRBD2	many	TRBV10-3	TRBJ2-5
TGTGCCTGGAGTGGTTTCAGGCTAGCGGGAGTACCCTCCTACAATGAGCAGTTCTTC	CAWSGFRLAGVPSYNEQFF	TRBD2	many	TRBV30	TRBJ2-1
-	CASSFGPGLLYTQYF	-	many	TRBV27	TRBJ2-3